Sequencing of this TCR beta chain was carried out in a study of blood T cell repertoires in COVID-19. Clones were read by immunoSEQ multiplex PCR, and TCRdb kept only the in-frame ones, dropping some. The sample holds fewer than 250,000 clones, 88% seen once. The sample was PBMCs or T cells enriched from blood (not recorded which). This TCR was recovered from a woman aged 25 to 39 who had been exposed to COVID-19.

CDR3 in DNA: TGTGCCACCGTCGCACAGGTTTCCCAACATAGCAATCAGCCCCAGCATTTT. Residues: CATVAQVSQHSNQPQHF. The rearrangement joins TRBV24-1 to TRBJ1-5, with a possible D match to TRBD1 (5 bases). The germline CDR1 and CDR2 sequences are KGHDR and SFDVKD. Trimming took off 9 bases at V and 0 bases at J, with 20 bases between the two ends. The CDR3 covers 17 residues.